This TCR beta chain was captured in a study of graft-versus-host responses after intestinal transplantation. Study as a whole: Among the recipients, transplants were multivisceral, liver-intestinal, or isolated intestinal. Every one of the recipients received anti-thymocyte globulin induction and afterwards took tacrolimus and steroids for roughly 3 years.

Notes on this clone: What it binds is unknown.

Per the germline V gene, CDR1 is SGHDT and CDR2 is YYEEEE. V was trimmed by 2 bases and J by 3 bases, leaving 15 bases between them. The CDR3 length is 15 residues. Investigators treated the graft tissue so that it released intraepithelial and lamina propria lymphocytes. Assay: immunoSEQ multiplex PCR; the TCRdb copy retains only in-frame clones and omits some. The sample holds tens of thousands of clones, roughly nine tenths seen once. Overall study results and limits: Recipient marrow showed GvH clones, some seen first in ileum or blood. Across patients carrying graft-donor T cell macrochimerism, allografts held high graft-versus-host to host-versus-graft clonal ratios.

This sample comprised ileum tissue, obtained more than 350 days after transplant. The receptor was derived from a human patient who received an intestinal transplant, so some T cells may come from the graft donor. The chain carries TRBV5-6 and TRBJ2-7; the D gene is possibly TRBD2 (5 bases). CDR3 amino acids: CASSFRAVGSYEQYF. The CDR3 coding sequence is TGTGCCAGCAGCTTTCGAGCGGTAGGCAGCTACGAGCAGTACTTC.